The table lists the clone carrying this T cell receptor beta chain with many counts. Antigen specificity is unknown. The data stem from a study of Graves' ophthalmopathy and Graves' hyperthyroidism. Regarding the study as a whole: In predicting ophthalmopathy progression, the model reached approximately 71% sensitivity and approximately 72% specificity. The authors also found most expanded thyroid clonotypes above 0.001 frequency in blood.

The study recruited hyperthyroidism patients aged 18 to 65 who were newly diagnosed, under 2 months' duration. Amplified TCR beta CDR3 regions were obtained using RNA transcripts as template. Investigators did first-round RT-PCR with HTBI primers, then second-round multiplex PCR. TCRdb re-analysed the multiplex PCR reads in MiXCR, keeping a single row per CDR3 protein. The data hold 500,000 to 700,000 distinct CDR3 sequences, with 39% observed a single time. Sequencing used peripheral blood or thyroid tissue (not recorded which). The receptor comes from an adult man with Graves' hyperthyroidism.

CDR3 nucleotides: TGCAGCGTTGAAGATCCCACGGACTACGAGCAGTACTTC. This gives the protein CSVEDPTDYEQYF. V usage is TRBV29-1 and J usage is TRBJ2-7; D is unclear. In germline, CDR1 is SQVTM, CDR2 ANQGSEA. This CDR3 has 13 residues. Trimming took off 0 bases at V and 3 bases at J, with 9 bases between the two ends.